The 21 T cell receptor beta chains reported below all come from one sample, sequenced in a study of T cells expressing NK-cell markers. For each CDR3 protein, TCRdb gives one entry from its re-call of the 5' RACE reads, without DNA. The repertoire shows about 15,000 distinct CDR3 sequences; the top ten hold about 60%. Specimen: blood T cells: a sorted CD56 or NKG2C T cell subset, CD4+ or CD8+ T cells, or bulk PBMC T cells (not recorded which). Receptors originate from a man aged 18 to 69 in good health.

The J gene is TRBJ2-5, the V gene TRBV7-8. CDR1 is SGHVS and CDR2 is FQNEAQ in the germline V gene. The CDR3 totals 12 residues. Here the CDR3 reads CASSLAGETQYF.

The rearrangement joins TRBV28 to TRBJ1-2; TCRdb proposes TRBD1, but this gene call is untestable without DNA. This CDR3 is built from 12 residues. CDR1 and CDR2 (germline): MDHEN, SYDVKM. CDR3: CASSTLGGRYTF.

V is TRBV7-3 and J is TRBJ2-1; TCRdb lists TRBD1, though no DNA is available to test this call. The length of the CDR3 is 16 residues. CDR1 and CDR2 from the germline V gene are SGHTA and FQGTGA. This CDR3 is CASSLGRGRDRDEQFF. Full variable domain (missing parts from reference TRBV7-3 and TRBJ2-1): GAGVSQTPSNKVTEKGKYVELRCDPISGHTALYWYRQSLGQGPEFLIYFQGTGAADDSGLPNDRFFAVRPEGSVSTLKIQRTERGDSAVYLCASSLGRGRDRDEQFFGPGTRLTVL.

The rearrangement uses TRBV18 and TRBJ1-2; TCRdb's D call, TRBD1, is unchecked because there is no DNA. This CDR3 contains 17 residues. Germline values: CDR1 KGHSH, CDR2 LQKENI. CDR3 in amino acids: CASSPPSVRGLGYGYTF.

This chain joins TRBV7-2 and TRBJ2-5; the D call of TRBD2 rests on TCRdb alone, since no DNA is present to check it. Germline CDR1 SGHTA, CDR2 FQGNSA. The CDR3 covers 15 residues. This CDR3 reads CASSRTSGGEETQYF.

The CDR3 region is CASSQEAGGLHEQFF. This sequence joins TRBV4-3 and TRBJ2-1; there is no DNA to check the TCRdb D call of TRBD2. The CDR3 runs to 15 residues. Germline V gene lookup returns CDR1 LGHNA and CDR2 YSLEER.

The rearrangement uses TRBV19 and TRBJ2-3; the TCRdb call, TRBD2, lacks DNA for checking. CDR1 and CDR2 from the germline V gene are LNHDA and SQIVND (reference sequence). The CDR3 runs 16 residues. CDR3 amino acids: CASKVSGELQTDTQYF.

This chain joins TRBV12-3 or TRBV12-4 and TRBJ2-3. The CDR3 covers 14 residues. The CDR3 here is CASSPAASTDTQYF.

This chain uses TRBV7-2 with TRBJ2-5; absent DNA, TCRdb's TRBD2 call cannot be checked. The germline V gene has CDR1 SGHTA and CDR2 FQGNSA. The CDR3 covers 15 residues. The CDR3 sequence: CASSTSSGSQETQYF.

The CDR3 protein is CASSSLTVIYYNEQFF. The genes are TRBV11-2 and TRBJ2-1; the D call of TRBD1 rests on TCRdb alone, since no DNA is present to check it. The germline CDR1 and CDR2 sequences are SGHAT and FQNNGV. The CDR3 spans 16 residues.

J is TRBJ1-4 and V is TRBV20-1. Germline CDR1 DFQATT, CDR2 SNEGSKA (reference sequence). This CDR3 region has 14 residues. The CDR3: CSATSGSPLEKLFF.

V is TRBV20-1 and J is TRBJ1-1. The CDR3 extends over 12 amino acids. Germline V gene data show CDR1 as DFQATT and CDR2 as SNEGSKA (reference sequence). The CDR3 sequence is CSARDTDTEAFF.

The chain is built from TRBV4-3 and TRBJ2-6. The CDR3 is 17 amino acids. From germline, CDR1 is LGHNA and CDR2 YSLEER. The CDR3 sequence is CASSQEVGFSGANVLTF.

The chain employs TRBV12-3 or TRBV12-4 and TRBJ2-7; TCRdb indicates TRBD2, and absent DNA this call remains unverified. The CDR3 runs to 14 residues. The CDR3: CASSTSGESYEQYF.

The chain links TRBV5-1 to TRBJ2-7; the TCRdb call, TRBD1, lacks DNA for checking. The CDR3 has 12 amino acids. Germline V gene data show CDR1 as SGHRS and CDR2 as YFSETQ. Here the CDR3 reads CASSLPGQGKYF.

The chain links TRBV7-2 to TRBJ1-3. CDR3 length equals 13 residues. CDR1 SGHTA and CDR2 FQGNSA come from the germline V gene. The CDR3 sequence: CASSLKRGNTIYF.

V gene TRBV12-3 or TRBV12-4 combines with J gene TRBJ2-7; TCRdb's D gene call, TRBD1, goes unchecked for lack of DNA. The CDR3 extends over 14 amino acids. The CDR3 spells CASTVTGGTYEQYF.

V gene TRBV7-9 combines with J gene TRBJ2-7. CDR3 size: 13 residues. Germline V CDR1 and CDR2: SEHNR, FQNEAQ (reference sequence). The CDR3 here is CASSLSGTYEQYF.

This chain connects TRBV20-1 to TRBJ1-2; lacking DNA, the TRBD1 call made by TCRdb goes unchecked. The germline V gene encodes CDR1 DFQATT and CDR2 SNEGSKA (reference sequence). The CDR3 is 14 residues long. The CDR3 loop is CSAQGQGINYGYTF.

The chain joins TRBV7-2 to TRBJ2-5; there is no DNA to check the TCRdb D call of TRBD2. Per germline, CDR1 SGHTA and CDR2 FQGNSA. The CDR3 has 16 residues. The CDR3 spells CASSKRSGTAGETQYF.

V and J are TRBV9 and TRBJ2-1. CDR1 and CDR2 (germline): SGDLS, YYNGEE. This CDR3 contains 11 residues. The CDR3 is CASGHYNEQFF. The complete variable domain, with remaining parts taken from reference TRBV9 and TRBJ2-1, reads DSGVTQTPKHLITATGQRVTLRCSPRSGDLSVYWYQQSLDQGLQFLIQYYNGEERAKGNILERFSAQQFPDLHSELNLSSLELGDSALYFCASGHYNEQFFGPGTRLTVL.